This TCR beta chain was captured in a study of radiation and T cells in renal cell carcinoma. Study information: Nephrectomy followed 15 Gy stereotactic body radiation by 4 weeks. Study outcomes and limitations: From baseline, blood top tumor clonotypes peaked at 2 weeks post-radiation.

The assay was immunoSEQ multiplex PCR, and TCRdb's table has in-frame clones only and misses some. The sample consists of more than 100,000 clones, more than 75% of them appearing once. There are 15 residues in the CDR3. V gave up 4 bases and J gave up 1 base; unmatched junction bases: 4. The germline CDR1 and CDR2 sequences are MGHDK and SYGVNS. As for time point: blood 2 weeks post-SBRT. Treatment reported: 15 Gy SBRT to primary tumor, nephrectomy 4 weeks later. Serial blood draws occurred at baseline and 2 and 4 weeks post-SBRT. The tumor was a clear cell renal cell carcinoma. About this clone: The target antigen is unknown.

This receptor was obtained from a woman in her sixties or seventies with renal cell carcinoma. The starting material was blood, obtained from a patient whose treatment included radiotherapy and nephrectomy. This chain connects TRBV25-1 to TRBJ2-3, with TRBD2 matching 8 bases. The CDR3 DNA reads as TGTGCCAGCAGTGTGTTGCGGGGGGGCACAGATACGCAGTATTTT. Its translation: CASSVLRGGTDTQYF.